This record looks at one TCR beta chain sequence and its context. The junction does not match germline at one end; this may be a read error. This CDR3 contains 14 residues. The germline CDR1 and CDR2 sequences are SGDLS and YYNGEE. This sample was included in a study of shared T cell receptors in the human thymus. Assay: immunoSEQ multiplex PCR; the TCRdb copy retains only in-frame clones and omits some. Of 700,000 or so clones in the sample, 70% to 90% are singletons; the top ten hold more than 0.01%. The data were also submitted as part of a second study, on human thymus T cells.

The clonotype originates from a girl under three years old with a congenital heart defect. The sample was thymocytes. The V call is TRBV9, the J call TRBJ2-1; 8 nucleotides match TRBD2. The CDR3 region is CASSRGGGYTEQFF. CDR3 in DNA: TGTGCCAGCAGCCGTGGCGGGGGGTACACTGAGCAGTTCTTC.